These 21 T cell receptor beta chains originate from one sample sequenced in a study of blood T cell repertoires in COVID-19. Sequencing used immunoSEQ multiplex PCR; TCRdb keeps in-frame clones, though not all of them. Among about 180,000 clones listed, about nine tenths were seen once. Sequenced: peripheral blood. Receptors were obtained from a woman aged 45-65 years with acute or convalescent COVID-19.

The V gene is TRBV9, the J gene TRBJ2-7, with a weak D call TRBD2 (5 bases). The germline V and J ends were trimmed by 3 bases and 0 bases, with 10 bases remaining between them. Germline-derived CDR1 and CDR2 are SGDLS and YYNGEE. The CDR3 is made up of 14 amino acids. The CDR3 DNA reads as TGTGCCAGCAGCGGGGGAGCAGCCTCCTACGAGCAGTACTTC. This sequence encodes CASSGGAASYEQYF.

The gene calls are TRBV27 and TRBJ2-2, with D possibly being TRBD2 (5 bases). The germline V gene has CDR1 MNHEY and CDR2 SMNVEV (reference sequence). The CDR3 runs to 13 residues. The ends were cut back, 6 bases at V and 5 bases at J, with 10 bases in the middle. The CDR3 loop is CASSLSGTGELFF. CDR3 DNA: TGTGCCAGCAGCCTGTCGGGAACCGGGGAGCTGTTTTTT.

The V gene is TRBV18, the J gene TRBJ2-7; D gene uncertain. CDR3 length: 12 amino acids. V lost 5 bases, J lost 2 bases, and 7 bases lay in between. CDR1 and CDR2 from the germline V gene are KGHSH and LQKENI. CDR3 nucleotide sequence: TGTGCCAGCTCATCCGACACCTACGAGCAGTACTTC. Encoded protein: CASSSDTYEQYF.

This chain connects TRBV5-1 to TRBJ2-2; perhaps TRBD2 as D (5 bases). Germline V lookup: CDR1 SGHRS, CDR2 YFSETQ. This CDR3 comprises 11 residues. The V end was cut by 7 bases, the J end by 7 bases, with 8 bases between. CDR3 sequence reads: CASRDNGELFF. The CDR3 region has the DNA TGCGCCAGCCGGGATAACGGGGAGCTGTTTTTT.

This sequence joins TRBV6-5 and TRBJ2-7; TRBD2 might be the D (7 bases). This CDR3 is 13 amino acids long. Germline values: CDR1 MNHEY, CDR2 SVGAGI. Trimming stripped 7 bases from V and 6 bases from J, with 16 bases between. The CDR3 bases are TGTGCCAGCAAGTTAACAGGGAGGGGCGAGCAGTACTTC. Protein: CASKLTGRGEQYF.

The chain recombines TRBV5-1 with TRBJ1-2, with TRBD1 identical over 7 bases. The CDR3 is made up of 14 amino acids. The germline V gene encodes CDR1 SGHRS and CDR2 YFSETQ. V lost 1 base, J lost 2 bases, and 2 bases stayed unmatched. The CDR3 coding sequence is TGCGCCAGCAGCTTGACAGGGGAGAACTATGGCTACACCTTC. Its translation is CASSLTGENYGYTF.

The chain links TRBV4-3 to TRBJ2-5; D is perhaps TRBD2 (6 bases). CDR1 and CDR2 from the germline V gene are LGHNA and YSLEER. The ends were cut back, 5 bases at V and 0 bases at J, with 10 bases in the middle. The CDR3 spans 14 residues. CDR3 residues: CASSKLADQETQYF. The CDR3 DNA sequence: TGCGCCAGCAGCAAACTAGCAGACCAAGAGACCCAGTACTTC.

The J gene is TRBJ2-3, the V gene TRBV6-5; 11 bases are a match to TRBD2. Germline assignment: CDR1 MNHEY and CDR2 SVGAGI. With V trimmed by 4 bases and J by 2 bases, 5 bases remained unmatched. The CDR3 covers 16 residues. The CDR3 coding sequence is TGTGCCAGCAGTTTGGTAGCGGGGGGGATCACAGATACGCAGTATTTT. Residues: CASSLVAGGITDTQYF.

The chain carries TRBV6-7 and TRBJ2-7; possible D gene TRBD2, 6 bases. TRBV6-7 qualifies as an ORF whose function is uncertain. The CDR3 loop spans 13 amino acids. Trimming took off 5 bases at V and 4 bases at J, with 12 bases between the two ends. CDR3 amino acids: CASSRGLKYEQYF. CDR3 DNA: TGTGCCAGCAGTAGAGGACTAAAGTACGAGCAGTACTTC.

The genes are TRBV25-1 and TRBJ1-2; 9 bases line up with TRBD1. V shed 5 bases and J 6 bases; nucleotides not matched to a gene: 4. There are 13 residues in the CDR3. The germline gives CDR1 MGHDK, CDR2 SYGVNS. The CDR3 bases are TGTGCCAGCAGTACAGGGGGCGGCCATGGCTACACCTTC. Translating it yields CASSTGGGHGYTF.

The chain employs TRBV2 and TRBJ2-7; possible D gene TRBD1, 6 bases. Trimming shortened V by 3 bases and J by 3 bases, and 15 bases separated the two germline ends. The CDR3 length is 15 residues. The germline V gene encodes CDR1 SNHLY and CDR2 FYNNEI. CDR3 sequence (DNA): TGTGCCAGCAGTGAGGGGGCAGTCAGCGTCTACGAGCAGTACTTC. Protein: CASSEGAVSVYEQYF.

V gene TRBV11-2 combines with J gene TRBJ2-3, with TRBD1 identical over 7 bases. Germline-derived CDR1 and CDR2 are SGHAT and FQNNGV. CDR3 length: 15 amino acids. V lost 5 bases and J lost 2; bases outside the gene matches: 7. CDR3 DNA: TGTGCCAGCAGCGCTAGAGGACAGGACACAGATACGCAGTATTTT. Encoded protein: CASSARGQDTDTQYF.

The rearrangement links TRBV11-3 to TRBJ2-7; D perhaps matches TRBD1 (6 bases). The CDR3 is 15 residues long. The germline V gene has CDR1 SGHNT and CDR2 YENEEA. Trimming stripped 5 bases from V and 6 bases from J, with 20 bases between. The DNA for the CDR3 is TGTGCCAGCAGCCCTGGACAGACTAATCTACCCGAGCAGTACTTC. Translated: CASSPGQTNLPEQYF.

The chain joins TRBV7-2 to TRBJ2-2, with 9 bases aligning to TRBD2. With V trimmed by 5 bases and J by 6 bases, 10 bases remained unmatched. The CDR3 length is 16 residues. Germline V gene sequence: CDR1 SGHTA, CDR2 FQGNSA. Here the CDR3 DNA reads TGTGCCAGCAGCACACGACTAGCGGTTAGTTCCGGGGAGCTGTTTTTT. Amino acids: CASSTRLAVSSGELFF.

Notes on this clone: Germline is not matched at one junction end, which may reflect a read error. The chain is built from TRBV10-3 and TRBJ1-2; D is undetermined. This CDR3 has 13 residues. Germline lookup yields CDR1 ENHRY and CDR2 SYGVKD. The CDR3 nucleotides are TGTGCCATCAGGGGATTGTGGGAGGAACACTCGGCTTTC. Amino acid sequence: CAIRGLWEEHSAF.

V usage is TRBV18 and J usage is TRBJ2-4; D is undetermined. The V end was cut by 2 bases, the J end by 5 bases, with 7 bases between. The CDR3 totals 13 residues. Per germline, CDR1 KGHSH and CDR2 LQKENI. Written as DNA, the CDR3 is TGTGCCAGCTCACCAGGGCAGGAAAACATTCAGTACTTC. Translating gives CASSPGQENIQYF.

This clone has just a few counts. CDR3 bases: TGTGCCAGCAGCGAAAACACAAATGAGCAGTTCTTC. Protein: CASSENTNEQFF. This sequence joins TRBV4-2 and TRBJ2-1, with D unresolved. V lost 5 bases to trimming and J lost 7 bases, with 9 bases between them. The CDR3 runs to 12 residues. In germline, CDR1 is LGHNA, CDR2 YNFKEQ.

This chain uses TRBV11-3 with TRBJ2-7; D might be TRBD2 (5 bases). The CDR3 is 13 amino acids. Germline values: CDR1 SGHNT, CDR2 YENEEA. Trimming removed 1 base at V and 7 bases at J, with 11 bases between. CDR3 region: CASSLVSPGEQYF. CDR3 DNA sequence: TGTGCCAGCAGCTTAGTATCCCCGGGGGAGCAGTACTTC.

This clone was counted once. V is TRBV7-3 and J is TRBJ2-2, with 12 bases that match TRBD2. The CDR3 length is 17 residues. The germline CDR1 and CDR2 sequences are SGHTA and FQGTGA. V gave up 5 bases and J gave up 5 bases; unmatched junction bases: 9. The CDR3 loop reads CASSRTSGVPETGELFF. In DNA, the CDR3 is TGTGCCAGCAGCCGGACTAGCGGGGTTCCGGAGACCGGGGAGCTGTTTTTT.

This clone was observed a single time. The chain carries TRBV5-3 and TRBJ2-1; 13 bases agree with TRBD2. TRBV5-3 is an ORF; its function is uncertain. Unmatched junction bases numbered 9, after V lost 4 bases and J lost 8 bases. CDR3 size: 16 residues. The CDR3 DNA sequence: TGTGCCAGAAGCACCAGAACTAGCGGGAGGGCCGATGAGCAGTTCTTC. This translates into CARSTRTSGRADEQFF.

The chain carries TRBV5-1 and TRBJ2-2, with D perhaps matching TRBD1 (7 bases). V dropped 1 base and J dropped 5 bases, with 9 bases sitting between them. This CDR3 comprises 14 residues. The germline V gene has CDR1 SGHRS and CDR2 YFSETQ. The CDR3 reads CASSLPGGTGELFF. The CDR3 DNA sequence: TGCGCCAGCAGCTTGCCAGGGGGGACCGGGGAGCTGTTTTTT.